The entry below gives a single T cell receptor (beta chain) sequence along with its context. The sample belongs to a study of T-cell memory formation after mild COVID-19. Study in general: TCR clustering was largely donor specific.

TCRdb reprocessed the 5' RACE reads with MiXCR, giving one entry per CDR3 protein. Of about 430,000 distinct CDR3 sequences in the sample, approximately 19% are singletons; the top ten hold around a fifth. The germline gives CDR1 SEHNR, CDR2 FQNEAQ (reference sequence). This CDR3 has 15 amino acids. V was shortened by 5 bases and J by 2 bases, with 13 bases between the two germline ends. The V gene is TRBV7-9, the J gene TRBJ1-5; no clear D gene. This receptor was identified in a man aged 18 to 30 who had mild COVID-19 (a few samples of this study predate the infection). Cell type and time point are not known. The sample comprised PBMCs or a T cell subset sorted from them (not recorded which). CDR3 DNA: TGTGCCAGCAGCCTAGAGGTGGGAGGCAATCAGCCCCAGCATTTT. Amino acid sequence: CASSLEVGGNQPQHF. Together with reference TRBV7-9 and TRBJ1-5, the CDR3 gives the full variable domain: DTGVSQNPRHKITKRGQNVTFRCDPISEHNRLYWYRQTLGQGPEFLTYFQNEAQLEKSRLLSDRFSAERPKGSFSTLEIQRTEQGDSAMYLCASSLEVGGNQPQHFGDGTRLSIL.